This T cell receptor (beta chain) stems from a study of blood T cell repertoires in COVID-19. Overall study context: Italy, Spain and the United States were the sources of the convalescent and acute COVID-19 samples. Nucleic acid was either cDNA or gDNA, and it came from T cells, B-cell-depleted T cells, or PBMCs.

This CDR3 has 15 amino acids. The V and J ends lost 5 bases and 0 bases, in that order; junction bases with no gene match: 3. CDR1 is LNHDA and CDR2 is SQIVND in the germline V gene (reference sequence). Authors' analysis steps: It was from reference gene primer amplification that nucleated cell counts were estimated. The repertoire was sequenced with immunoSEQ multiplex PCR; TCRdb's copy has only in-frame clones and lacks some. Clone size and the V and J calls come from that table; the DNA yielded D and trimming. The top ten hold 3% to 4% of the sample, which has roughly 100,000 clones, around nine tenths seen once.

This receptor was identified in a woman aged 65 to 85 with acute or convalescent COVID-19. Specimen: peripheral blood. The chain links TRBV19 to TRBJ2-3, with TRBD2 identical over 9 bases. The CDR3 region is CASSFLAGSTDTQYF. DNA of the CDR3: TGTGCCAGTAGTTTCCTAGCGGGAAGCACAGATACGCAGTATTTT. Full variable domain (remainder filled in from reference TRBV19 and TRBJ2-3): DGGITQSPKYLFRKEGQNVTLSCEQNLNHDAMYWYRQDPGQGLRLIYYSQIVNDFQKGDIAEGYSVSREKKESFPLTVTSAQKNPTAFYLCASSFLAGSTDTQYFGPGTRLTVL.